Described below is a single TCR beta chain sequence and its context. The germline V gene has CDR1 SGHVS and CDR2 FNYEAQ. V gave up 0 bases and J gave up 7 bases, with 13 bases separating them. This CDR3 is built from 15 residues. This specimen comes from a study of shared clonotypes between healthy human individuals. Method: immunoSEQ multiplex PCR; TCRdb's copy keeps in-frame clones and lacks some. The table records 950,000 to 1,300,000 clones, around four fifths of them present only once. This TCR was sampled from a man aged 18 to 30 in good health. The V gene is TRBV7-6, the J gene TRBJ1-5, with D possibly TRBD1 on 6 matching bases. The sequenced sample was memory CD4+ T cells sorted from blood. The subset here: CD45RA-negative fraction. CDR3 sequence reads: CASSLAEQGGQPQHF. CDR3 coding DNA: TGTGCCAGCAGCTTAGCGGAACAGGGAGGACAGCCCCAGCATTTT.